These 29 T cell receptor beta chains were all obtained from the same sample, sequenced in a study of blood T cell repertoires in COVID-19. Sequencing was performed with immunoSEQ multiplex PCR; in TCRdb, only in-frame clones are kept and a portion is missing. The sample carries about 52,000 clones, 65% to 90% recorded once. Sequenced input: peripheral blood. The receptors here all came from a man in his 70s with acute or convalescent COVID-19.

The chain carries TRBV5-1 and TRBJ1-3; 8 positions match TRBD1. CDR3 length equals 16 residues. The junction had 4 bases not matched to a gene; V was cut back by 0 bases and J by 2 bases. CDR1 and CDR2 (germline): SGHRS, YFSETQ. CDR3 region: CASSLEPGGTGNTIYF. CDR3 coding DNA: TGCGCCAGCAGCTTGGAACCAGGGGGCACTGGAAACACCATATATTTT. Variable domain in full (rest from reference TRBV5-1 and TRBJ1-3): KAGVTQTPRYLIKTRGQQVTLSCSPISGHRSVSWYQQTPGQGLQFLFEYFSETQRNKGNFPGRFSGRQFSNSRSEMNVSTLELGDSALYLCASSLEPGGTGNTIYFGEGSWLTVV.

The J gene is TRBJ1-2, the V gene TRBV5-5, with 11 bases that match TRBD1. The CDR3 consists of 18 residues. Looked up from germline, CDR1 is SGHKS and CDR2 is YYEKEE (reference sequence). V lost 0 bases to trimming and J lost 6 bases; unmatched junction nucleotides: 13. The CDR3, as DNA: TGTGCCAGCAGCTTGGACGGTCGCGTGGGACAGGGGGGGGATGGCTACACCTTC. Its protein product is CASSLDGRVGQGGDGYTF.

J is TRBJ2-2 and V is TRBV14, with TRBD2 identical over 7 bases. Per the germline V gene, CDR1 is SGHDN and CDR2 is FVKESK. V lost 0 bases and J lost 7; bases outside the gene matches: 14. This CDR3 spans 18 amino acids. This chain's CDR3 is CASSQDGRAALKDGELFF. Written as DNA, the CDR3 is TGTGCCAGCAGCCAAGATGGGAGGGCTGCTTTGAAGGACGGGGAGCTGTTTTTT.

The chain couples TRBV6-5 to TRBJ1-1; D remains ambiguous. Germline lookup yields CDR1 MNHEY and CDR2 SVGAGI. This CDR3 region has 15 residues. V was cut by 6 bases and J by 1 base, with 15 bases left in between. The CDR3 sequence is CASRPRRAGNTEAFF. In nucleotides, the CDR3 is TGTGCCAGCAGGCCTCGGAGGGCCGGGAACACTGAAGCTTTCTTT.

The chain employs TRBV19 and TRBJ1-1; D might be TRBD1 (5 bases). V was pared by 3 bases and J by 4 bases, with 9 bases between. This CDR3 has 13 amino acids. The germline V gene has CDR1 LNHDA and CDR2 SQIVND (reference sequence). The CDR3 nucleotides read TGTGCCAGTAGTATCTGGGGGGGCACTGAAGCTTTCTTT. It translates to CASSIWGGTEAFF. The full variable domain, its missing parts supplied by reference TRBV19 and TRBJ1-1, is DGGITQSPKYLFRKEGQNVTLSCEQNLNHDAMYWYRQDPGQGLRLIYYSQIVNDFQKGDIAEGYSVSREKKESFPLTVTSAQKNPTAFYLCASSIWGGTEAFFGQGTRLTVV.

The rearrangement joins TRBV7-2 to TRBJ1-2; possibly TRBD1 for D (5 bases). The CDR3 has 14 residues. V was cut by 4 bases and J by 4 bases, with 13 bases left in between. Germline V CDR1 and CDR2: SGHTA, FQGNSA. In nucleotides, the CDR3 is TGTGCCAGCAGCTCGGTGGGGCCCGTCTATGGCTACACCTTC. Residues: CASSSVGPVYGYTF.

The CDR3 nucleotides are TGCAGCACCGGTAGGACAGGACCGGTGAACACTGAAGCTTTCTTT. It specifies CSTGRTGPVNTEAFF. The chain uses TRBV29-1 and TRBJ1-1; 7 bases map to TRBD1. Unmatched junction bases numbered 12, after V lost 8 bases and J lost 0 bases. The germline V gene has CDR1 SQVTM and CDR2 ANQGSEA. This CDR3 region has 15 residues.

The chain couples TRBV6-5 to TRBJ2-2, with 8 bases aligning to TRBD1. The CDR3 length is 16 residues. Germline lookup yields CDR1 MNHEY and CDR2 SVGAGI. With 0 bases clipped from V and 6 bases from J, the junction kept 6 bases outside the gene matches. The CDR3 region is CASSYSPRGHPGELFF. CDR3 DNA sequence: TGTGCCAGCAGTTACTCTCCCAGGGGGCATCCCGGGGAGCTGTTTTTT.

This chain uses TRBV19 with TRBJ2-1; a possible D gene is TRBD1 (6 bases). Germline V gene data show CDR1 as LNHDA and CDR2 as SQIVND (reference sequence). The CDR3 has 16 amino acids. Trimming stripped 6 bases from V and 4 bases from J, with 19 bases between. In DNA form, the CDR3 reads TGTGCCAGTAGCCCCGACGGACAGAGCTCGTACAATGAGCAGTTCTTC. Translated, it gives CASSPDGQSSYNEQFF.

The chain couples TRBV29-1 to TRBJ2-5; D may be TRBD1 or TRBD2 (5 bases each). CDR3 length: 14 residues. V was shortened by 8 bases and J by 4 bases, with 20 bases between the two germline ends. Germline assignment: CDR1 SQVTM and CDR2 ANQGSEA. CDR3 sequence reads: CSSGGSGTGETQYF. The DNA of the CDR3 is TGCAGCTCCGGCGGGTCAGGTACAGGAGAGACCCAGTACTTC. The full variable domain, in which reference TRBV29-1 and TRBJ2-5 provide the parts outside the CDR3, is SAVISQKPSRDICQRGTSLTIQCQVDSQVTMMFWYRQQPGQSLTLIATANQGSEATYESGFVIDKFPISRPNLTFSTLTVSNMSPEDSSIYLCSSGGSGTGETQYFGPGTRLLVL.

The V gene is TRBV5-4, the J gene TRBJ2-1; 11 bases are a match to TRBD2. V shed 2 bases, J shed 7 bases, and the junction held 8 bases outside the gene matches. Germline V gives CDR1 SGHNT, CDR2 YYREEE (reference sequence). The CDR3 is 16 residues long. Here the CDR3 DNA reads TGTGCCAGCAGCTTTGACCTAGCGGGAGGAAGTAATGAGCAGTTCTTC. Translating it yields CASSFDLAGGSNEQFF.

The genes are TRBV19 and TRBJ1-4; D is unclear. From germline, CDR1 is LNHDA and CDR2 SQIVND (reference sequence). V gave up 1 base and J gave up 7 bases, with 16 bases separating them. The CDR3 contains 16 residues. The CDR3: CASSIAARGSGEKLFF. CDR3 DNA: TGTGCCAGTAGTATAGCCGCTCGGGGATCGGGTGAAAAACTGTTTTTT.

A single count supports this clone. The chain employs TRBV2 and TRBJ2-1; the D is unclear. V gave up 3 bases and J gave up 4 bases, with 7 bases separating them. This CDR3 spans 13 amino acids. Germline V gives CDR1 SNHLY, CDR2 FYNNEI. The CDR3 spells CASSDRGYNEQFF. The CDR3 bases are TGTGCCAGCAGTGACAGAGGATACAATGAGCAGTTCTTC.

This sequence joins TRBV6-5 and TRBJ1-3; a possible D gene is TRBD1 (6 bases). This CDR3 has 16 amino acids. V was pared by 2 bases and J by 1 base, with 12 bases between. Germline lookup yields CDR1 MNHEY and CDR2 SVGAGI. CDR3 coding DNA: TGTGCCAGCAGTTACCACCCGACAGGATCTGGAAACACCATATATTTT. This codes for CASSYHPTGSGNTIYF.

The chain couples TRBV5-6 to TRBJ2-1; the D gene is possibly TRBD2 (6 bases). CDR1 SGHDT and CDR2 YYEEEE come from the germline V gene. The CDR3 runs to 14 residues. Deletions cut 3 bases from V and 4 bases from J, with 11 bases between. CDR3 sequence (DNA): TGTGCCAGCAGCTCCGGACTACTATACAATGAGCAGTTCTTC. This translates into CASSSGLLYNEQFF.

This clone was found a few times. The CDR3 here is CASSQSGASGYGYTF. CDR3 in DNA: TGTGCCAGCAGCCAATCGGGGGCTTCGGGCTATGGCTACACCTTC. The V and J genes are TRBV16 and TRBJ1-2, with D perhaps TRBD1 (6 bases). Looked up from germline, CDR1 is KGHSY and CDR2 is FQNENV. Trimming pared 0 bases from V and 4 bases from J, leaving 12 bases between. This CDR3 has 15 residues.

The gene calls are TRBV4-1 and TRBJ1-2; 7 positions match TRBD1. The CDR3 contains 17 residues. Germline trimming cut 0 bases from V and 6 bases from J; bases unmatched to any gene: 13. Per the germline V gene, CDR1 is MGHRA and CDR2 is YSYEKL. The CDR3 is CASSQDINRGIVDGYTF. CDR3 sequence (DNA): TGCGCCAGCAGCCAAGATATAAACAGGGGAATCGTCGATGGCTACACCTTC.

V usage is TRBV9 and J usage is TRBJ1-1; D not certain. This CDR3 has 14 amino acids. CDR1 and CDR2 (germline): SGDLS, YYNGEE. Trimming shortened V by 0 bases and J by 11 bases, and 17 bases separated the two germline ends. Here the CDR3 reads CASSVGIEESAAFF. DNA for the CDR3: TGTGCCAGCAGCGTAGGAATTGAGGAGTCAGCGGCTTTCTTT.

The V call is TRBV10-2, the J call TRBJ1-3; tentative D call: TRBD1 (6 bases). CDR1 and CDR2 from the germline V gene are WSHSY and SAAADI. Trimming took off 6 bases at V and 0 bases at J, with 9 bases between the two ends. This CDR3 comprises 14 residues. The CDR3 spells CASRTGSSGNTIYF. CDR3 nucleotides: TGCGCCAGCAGGACAGGCAGCTCTGGAAACACCATATATTTT.

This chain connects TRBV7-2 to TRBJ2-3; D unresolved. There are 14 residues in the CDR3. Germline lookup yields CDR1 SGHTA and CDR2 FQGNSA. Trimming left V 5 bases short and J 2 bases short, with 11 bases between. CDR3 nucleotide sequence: TGTGCCAGCAGCCCGAGAGCCATCACAGATACGCAGTATTTT. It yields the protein CASSPRAITDTQYF. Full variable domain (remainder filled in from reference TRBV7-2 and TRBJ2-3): GAGVSQSPSNKVTEKGKDVELRCDPISGHTALYWYRQSLGQGLEFLIYFQGNSAPDKSGLPSDRFSAERTGGSVSTLTIQRTQQEDSAVYLCASSPRAITDTQYFGPGTRLTVL.

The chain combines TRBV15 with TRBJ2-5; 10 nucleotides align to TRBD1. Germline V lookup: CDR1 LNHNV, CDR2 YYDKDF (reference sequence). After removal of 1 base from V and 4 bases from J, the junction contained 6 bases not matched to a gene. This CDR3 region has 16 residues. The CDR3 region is CATSRVGQGLRETQYF. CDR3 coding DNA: TGTGCCACCAGCAGAGTGGGACAGGGGTTACGAGAGACCCAGTACTTC.

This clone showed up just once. The CDR3 DNA is TGTGCCAGCAGCTCCTTCGGGACTAGCCAAGAGACCCAGTACTTC. It yields the protein CASSSFGTSQETQYF. V is TRBV7-2 and J is TRBJ2-5, with TRBD2 matching 8 bases. The CDR3 covers 15 residues. V lost 4 bases, J lost 1 base, and 5 bases stayed unmatched. Germline lookup yields CDR1 SGHTA and CDR2 FQGNSA.

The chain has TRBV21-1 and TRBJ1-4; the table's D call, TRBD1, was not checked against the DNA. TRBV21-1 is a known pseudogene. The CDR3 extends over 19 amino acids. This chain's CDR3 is CASSPSRGQGSATNEKLFF. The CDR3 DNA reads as TGTGCCAGCAGCCCCTCCCGGGGACAGGGGTCGGCAACTAATGAAAAACTGTTTTTT.

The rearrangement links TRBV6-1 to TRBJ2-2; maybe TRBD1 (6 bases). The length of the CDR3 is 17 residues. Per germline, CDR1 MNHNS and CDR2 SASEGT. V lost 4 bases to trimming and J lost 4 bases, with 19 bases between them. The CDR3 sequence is CASSGPWAGEATGELFF. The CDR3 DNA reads TGTGCCAGCAGTGGCCCCTGGGCAGGGGAAGCCACCGGGGAGCTGTTTTTT.

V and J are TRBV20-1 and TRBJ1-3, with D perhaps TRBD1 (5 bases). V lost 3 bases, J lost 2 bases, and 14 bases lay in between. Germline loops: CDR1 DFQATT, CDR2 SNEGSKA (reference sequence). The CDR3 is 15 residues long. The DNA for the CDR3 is TGCAGTGCTAGTAACATCGGGGGGGCTGGAAACACCATATATTTT. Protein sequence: CSASNIGGAGNTIYF.

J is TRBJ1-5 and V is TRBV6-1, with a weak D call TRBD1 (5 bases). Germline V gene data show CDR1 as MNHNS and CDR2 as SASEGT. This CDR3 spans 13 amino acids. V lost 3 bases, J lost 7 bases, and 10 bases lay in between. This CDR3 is CASSDREAQPQHF. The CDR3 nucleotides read TGTGCCAGCAGTGACAGGGAGGCGCAGCCCCAGCATTTT.

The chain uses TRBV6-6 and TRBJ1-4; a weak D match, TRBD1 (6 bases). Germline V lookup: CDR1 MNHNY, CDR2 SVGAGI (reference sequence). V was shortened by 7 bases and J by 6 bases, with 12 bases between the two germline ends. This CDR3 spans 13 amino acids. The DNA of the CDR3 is TGTGCCAGCAAGGCGGACAGCTATGAAAAACTGTTTTTT. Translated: CASKADSYEKLFF.

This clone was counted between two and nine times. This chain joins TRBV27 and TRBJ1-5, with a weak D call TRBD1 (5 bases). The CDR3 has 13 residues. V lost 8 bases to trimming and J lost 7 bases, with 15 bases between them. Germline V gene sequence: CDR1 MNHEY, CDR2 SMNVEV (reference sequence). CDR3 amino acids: CASAPGVRQPQHF. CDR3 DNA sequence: TGTGCCAGCGCGCCGGGGGTAAGACAGCCCCAGCATTTT.

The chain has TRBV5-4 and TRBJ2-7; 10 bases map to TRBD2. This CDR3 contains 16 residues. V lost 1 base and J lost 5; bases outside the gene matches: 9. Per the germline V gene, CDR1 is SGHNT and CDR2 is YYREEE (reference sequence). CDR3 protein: CASSLLQAGGPHEQYV. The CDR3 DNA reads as TGTGCCAGCAGCTTGTTACAAGCGGGGGGGCCACACGAGCAGTACGTC.